What follows are 30 T cell receptor beta chains derived from one specimen sequenced in a study of blood T cells in healthy people across ages. It was with a sample-barcoded 5' primer and a J-beta primer mix that a second PCR of roughly 7 to 12 cycles was run. TCRdb processed the 5' RACE reads anew with MiXCR; each CDR3 protein has one entry. The profile shows hundreds of thousands of distinct CDR3 sequences, under 25% of them singletons. Sequenced material: blood. Every receptor here comes from a man in his sixties or seventies in good health.

The rearrangement joins TRBV30 to TRBJ2-3; D is unclear. From germline, CDR1 is GTSNPN and CDR2 SVGIG (reference sequence). V was pared by 0 bases and J by 0 bases, with 10 bases between. This CDR3 contains 15 residues. CDR3: CAWSVRGESTDTQYF. The CDR3 DNA is TGTGCCTGGAGTGTACGTGGCGAGAGCACAGATACGCAGTATTTT.

This rearrangement joins TRBV3-1 to TRBJ2-5, with D tentatively TRBD2 (5 bases). This CDR3 is 15 amino acids long. Deletions cut 1 base from V and 4 bases from J, with 13 bases between. Per germline, CDR1 LGHDT and CDR2 YNNKEL (reference sequence). The CDR3 protein is CASSQVNTRRETQYF. In nucleotides, the CDR3 is TGTGCCAGCAGCCAAGTTAATACTAGGAGAGAGACCCAGTACTTC.

In the case of this clonotype: At one boundary the junction diverges from the germline segment, which might be a read error. The chain links TRBV7-7 to TRBJ2-5; D is possibly TRBD1 (5 bases). The germline V gene encodes CDR1 SSHAT and CDR2 FNYEAQ (reference sequence). The CDR3 is made up of 15 amino acids. CDR3 nucleotides: TGTGCTAGCAGCTCCACCATAATAGCAGGGGAGACCCAGTACTTC. It codes for CASSSTIIAGETQYF.

The J gene is TRBJ2-2, the V gene TRBV6-1; D may be TRBD1 (6 bases). V was shortened by 4 bases and J by 4 bases, with 13 bases between the two germline ends. Germline CDR1 MNHNS, CDR2 SASEGT. This CDR3 comprises 15 residues. The CDR3 DNA reads TGTGCCAGCAGTGCTACAGGGTTCGGCACCGGGGAGCTGTTTTTT. The encoded protein is CASSATGFGTGELFF.

Of note for this clonotype: One junction end disagrees with the germline gene, perhaps due to a read error. The chain uses TRBV29-1 and TRBJ2-3; the match to TRBD2 covers 13 bases. The CDR3 totals 14 residues. CDR1 SQVTM and CDR2 ANQGSEA come from the germline V gene. CDR3 bases: TGCAGCGTCAAACTAGCGGGAGGGCCAGATGCGCAGTATTTT. Its translation is CSVKLAGGPDAQYF.

This clonotype appeared a few times. V is TRBV6-4 and J is TRBJ2-1; D assignment may be TRBD1 or TRBD2 (5 bases each). This CDR3 comprises 14 residues. Germline values: CDR1 MRHNA, CDR2 SNTAGT. V was cut by 7 bases and J by 0 bases, with 10 bases left in between. CDR3 DNA sequence: TGTGCCAGCAAGGTCGGGGCCTCCTACAATGAGCAGTTCTTC. Translation: CASKVGASYNEQFF.

The sample holds many counts of this clonotype. The V call is TRBV4-1, the J call TRBJ2-7, with D uncertain. This CDR3 contains 15 residues. The germline gives CDR1 MGHRA, CDR2 YSYEKL. V was cut by 0 bases and J by 2 bases, with 11 bases left in between. This chain's CDR3 is CASSQDLAETYEQYF. The CDR3 nucleotides read TGCGCCAGCAGCCAAGATCTGGCAGAAACCTACGAGCAGTACTTC.

The chain combines TRBV29-1 with TRBJ2-1; 15 positions agree with TRBD2. This CDR3 contains 17 residues. V was clipped by 5 bases and J by 0 bases; unmatched bases: 5. CDR1 is SQVTM and CDR2 is ANQGSEA in the germline V gene. In DNA, the CDR3 is TGCAGCGTTCGAGGACTAGCGGGAGGGAGCTCCTACAATGAGCAGTTCTTC. Residues: CSVRGLAGGSSYNEQFF.

This chain connects TRBV7-2 to TRBJ2-3; TRBD2 agrees at 7 bases. The CDR3 has 17 amino acids. Trimming took 1 base from V and 0 from J; bases not matched to a gene: 7. Germline V gene lookup returns CDR1 SGHTA and CDR2 FQGNSA. CDR3 nucleotides: TGTGCCAGCAGCTTAGTAGGATGGCGGGAGAGCACAGATACGCAGTATTTT. Translating it yields CASSLVGWRESTDTQYF.

This clonotype was counted a few times. The V call is TRBV20-1, the J call TRBJ2-1; 7 bases map to TRBD1. The germline CDR1 and CDR2 sequences are DFQATT and SNEGSKA (reference sequence). The V segment lost 3 bases and the J segment 2 bases; nucleotides outside the gene matches: 7. CDR3 size: 15 residues. This CDR3 reads CSASLGTDPYNEQFF. CDR3 nucleotides: TGCAGTGCTAGCCTCGGGACAGATCCCTACAATGAGCAGTTCTTC.

The CDR3 spells CASSVHQGTDTQYF. CDR3 DNA sequence: TGTGCCAGCAGCGTACACCAAGGCACAGATACGCAGTATTTT. The chain has TRBV9 and TRBJ2-3; D unresolved. The V gene's germline CDR1 is SGDLS and CDR2 YYNGEE. The CDR3 loop spans 14 amino acids. V lost 1 base to trimming and J lost 1 base, with 7 bases between them.

The rearrangement joins TRBV6-2 or TRBV6-3 to TRBJ2-7; 8 bases line up with TRBD2. Per the germline V gene, CDR1 is MNHEY and CDR2 is SVGEGT. The V and J ends lost 6 bases and 3 bases, in that order; junction bases with no gene match: 16. The CDR3 has 17 residues. Here the CDR3 DNA reads TGTGCCAGCAGAACCGGGACTAGAAGGTCCCAACTCTACGAGCAGTACTTC. It translates to CASRTGTRRSQLYEQYF.

There are a few counts of this clonotype. The V call is TRBV2, the J call TRBJ2-7; D gene unclear. Germline V gene data show CDR1 as SNHLY and CDR2 as FYNNEI. The V and J ends lost 5 bases and 4 bases respectively, with 18 bases between them. The CDR3 covers 15 residues. The CDR3 nucleotides read TGTGCCAGCAGTATCCCCACCACCCCGGAATACGAGCAGTACTTC. Its translation: CASSIPTTPEYEQYF.

For this clonotype: The junction departs from the called germline gene at one end, perhaps through a read error. The chain recombines TRBV5-1 with TRBJ2-5; 10 bases match TRBD2. The CDR3 runs 15 residues. Germline CDR1 is SGHRS and CDR2 is YFSETQ. The CDR3 coding sequence is TGCGCCAGCACTCCCGGGACTAGCGCACCCTACGAGCAGTGCTTC. This gives the protein CASTPGTSAPYEQCF.

This clonotype was counted between two and nine times. Without the conserved terminal phenylalanine or tryptophan, this CDR3 likely stems from a read error. This chain links TRBV6-2 or TRBV6-3 with TRBJ1-1; D not certain. The V gene lost 9 bases and the J gene lost 5 bases, with 22 bases spanning the gap. Looked up from germline, CDR1 is MNHEY and CDR2 is SVGEGT. This CDR3 spans 15 amino acids. The CDR3 spells CASLNARSLGTEAFL. The CDR3 coding sequence is TGTGCCAGTCTGAACGCCAGGAGCCTTGGGACTGAAGCTTTCCTT.

This chain joins TRBV7-9 and TRBJ2-5; no reliable D call. TRBJ2-1 explains the end of the DNA better; the J call may be wrong. The CDR3 runs to 13 residues. CDR1 is SEHNR, CDR2 FQNEAQ, per germline (reference sequence). The CDR3 protein is CASSLSKASEQFF. As DNA, the CDR3 is TGTGCCAGCAGCTTATCTAAAGCATCTGAGCAGTTCTTC.

The rearrangement joins TRBV29-1 to TRBJ2-6; tentatively, D is TRBD1 (5 bases). CDR1 SQVTM and CDR2 ANQGSEA come from the germline V gene. The length of the CDR3 is 17 residues. V lost 3 bases and J lost 0, with 15 bases in between. DNA for the CDR3: TGCAGCGTTGAGGTTTGGCAGGGAAGCTCTGGGGCCAACGTCCTGACTTTC. Translating it yields CSVEVWQGSSGANVLTF.

V gene TRBV27 combines with J gene TRBJ1-2; D uncertain. This CDR3 contains 14 residues. The V gene lost 8 bases and the J gene lost 5 bases, with 18 bases spanning the gap. Per germline, CDR1 MNHEY and CDR2 SMNVEV (reference sequence). This chain's CDR3 is CASRYLGMGYGYTF. The CDR3 nucleotides read TGTGCCAGCCGGTATTTGGGGATGGGGTATGGCTACACCTTC.

The chain links TRBV20-1 to TRBJ2-5; 12 positions agree with TRBD2. The V and J ends lost 1 base and 11 bases, in that order; junction bases with no gene match: 11. Germline CDR1 is DFQATT and CDR2 is SNEGSKA (reference sequence). The CDR3 spans 15 residues. CDR3 bases: TGCAGTGCTAGAGGACTAGCGGGAGAAACGTTTGAGCAGTACTTC. As protein: CSARGLAGETFEQYF.

There are many counts of this clonotype. The rearrangement joins TRBV4-1 to TRBJ2-1; TRBD2 matches at 9 bases. V trimming: 0 bases; J trimming: 5 bases; junction bases outside the gene matches: 8. Germline CDR1 and CDR2: MGHRA and YSYEKL. CDR3 length equals 17 residues. The CDR3 DNA reads as TGCGCCAGCAGCCAAGACGCGGGGGGGGCGTTTCACAATGAGCAGTTCTTC. Its translation: CASSQDAGGAFHNEQFF.

The rearrangement joins TRBV29-1 to TRBJ2-7; D possibly matches TRBD1 or TRBD2 (5 bases each). V lost 4 bases and J lost 7, with 23 bases in between. This CDR3 contains 15 residues. CDR1 is SQVTM, CDR2 ANQGSEA, per germline. CDR3 region: CSVAAGTQALGEQYF. CDR3 bases: TGCAGCGTTGCTGCCGGGACCCAAGCCCTGGGAGAGCAGTACTTC.

This clonotype was found many times. The chain joins TRBV29-1 to TRBJ2-5, with a weak D call TRBD2 (5 bases). The CDR3 is 12 amino acids. Germline V lookup: CDR1 SQVTM, CDR2 ANQGSEA. V lost 7 bases, J lost 6 bases, and 15 bases lay in between. Here the CDR3 reads CSAELAEKTQYF. CDR3 DNA sequence: TGCAGCGCCGAGCTAGCCGAAAAGACCCAGTACTTC. Looking up the rest from reference TRBV29-1 and TRBJ2-5 gives the full variable domain: SAVISQKPSRDICQRGTSLTIQCQVDSQVTMMFWYRQQPGQSLTLIATANQGSEATYESGFVIDKFPISRPNLTFSTLTVSNMSPEDSSIYLCSAELAEKTQYFGPGTRLLVL.

This clonotype was found a few times. The gene calls are TRBV29-1 and TRBJ2-1; TRBD1 matches at 9 bases. The V gene's germline CDR1 is SQVTM and CDR2 ANQGSEA. The CDR3 sequence is 13 residues long. Unmatched junction bases numbered 2, after V lost 6 bases and J lost 2 bases. The CDR3 region is CSVTGGAYNEQFF. The CDR3 nucleotides are TGCAGCGTGACAGGGGGGGCCTACAATGAGCAGTTCTTC.

This chain connects TRBV27 to TRBJ2-7; 8 nucleotides match TRBD1. The CDR3 covers 16 residues. The germline gives CDR1 MNHEY, CDR2 SMNVEV (reference sequence). The junction had 7 bases not matched to a gene; V was cut back by 2 bases and J by 1 base. The CDR3 is CASSLAGDRQSYEQYF. The CDR3 region has the DNA TGTGCCAGCAGTTTAGCCGGGGACAGGCAATCCTACGAGCAGTACTTC.

The chain is built from TRBV28 and TRBJ1-1; D is undetermined. The germline gives CDR1 MDHEN, CDR2 SYDVKM. The V gene lost 4 bases and the J gene lost 0 bases, with 12 bases spanning the gap. This CDR3 has 15 amino acids. Written as DNA, the CDR3 is TGTGCCAGCAGTTCGAGGCTCTTCATGAACACTGAAGCTTTCTTT. Translating it yields CASSSRLFMNTEAFF.

V and J are TRBV12-3 or TRBV12-4 and TRBJ1-4; 10 nucleotides match TRBD1. This CDR3 has 14 residues. The J segment lost 8 bases and the V segment lost 4 bases, leaving 4 bases of the junction unmatched. Here the CDR3 reads CASSSDRGLEKLFF. As DNA, the CDR3 is TGTGCCAGCAGTTCAGACAGGGGGCTAGAAAAACTGTTTTTT.

J is TRBJ2-5 and V is TRBV29-1; the match to TRBD2 covers 13 bases. The J call could be wrong; TRBJ2-1 is a better fit for the DNA end. The CDR3 runs to 13 residues. Germline values: CDR1 SQVTM, CDR2 ANQGSEA. The CDR3 here is CSVRTSGSNEQFF. DNA of the CDR3: TGCAGCGTTCGGACTAGCGGGAGTAATGAGCAGTTCTTC.

In regard to this clonotype: A much larger clone is a single base away; this may be a read error. The chain links TRBV20-1 to TRBJ1-2; 7 bases map to TRBD1. CDR1 DFQATT and CDR2 SNEGSKA come from the germline V gene (reference sequence). The CDR3 is made up of 15 amino acids. The CDR3 region is CGARSSGGQNYGYTF. CDR3 in DNA: TGCGGTGCTAGATCCTCAGGGGGACAGAACTATGGCTACACCTTC.

This clonotype was counted between two and nine times. The gene calls are TRBV3-1 and TRBJ2-3; D not resolved. Germline CDR1 LGHDT, CDR2 YNNKEL (reference sequence). V lost 5 bases and J 2 bases, leaving 11 bases between the germline ends. The CDR3 spans 14 residues. The CDR3 bases are TGTGCCAGCAGCGTTAGTGTTCCCACAGATACGCAGTATTTT. Encoded protein: CASSVSVPTDTQYF.

The table lists this clonotype with a few counts. The rearrangement joins TRBV5-1 to TRBJ2-1, with TRBD2 identical over 16 bases. V shed 3 bases and J 9 bases; nucleotides not matched to a gene: 6. This CDR3 is built from 16 residues. Germline CDR1 is SGHRS and CDR2 is YFSETQ. The CDR3 loop reads CASSSGTSGRAGEQFF. CDR3 nucleotide sequence: TGCGCCAGCAGCTCCGGGACTAGCGGGAGGGCCGGTGAGCAGTTCTTC.